This T cell receptor beta chain stems from a study of blood T cell repertoires in COVID-19. Turning to the study itself: Researchers got acute and convalescent COVID-19 samples from the United States, Italy and Spain. PBMCs, B-cell-depleted T cells, or T cells were the source of the cDNA or gDNA that made up the material.

This clone has just a few counts. Using immunoSEQ multiplex PCR, the repertoire was profiled, and TCRdb retains in-frame clones only, with some absent. The sample yields over 150,000 clones, more than 70% seen once. The CDR3 length is 15 residues. V lost 3 bases to trimming and J lost 3 bases; unmatched junction nucleotides: 8. Per the germline V gene, CDR1 is SGHTA and CDR2 is FQGTGA. J is TRBJ2-7 and V is TRBV7-3; 7 nucleotides line up with TRBD2. Sequencing was performed on peripheral blood. This clonotype was obtained from a woman aged 70-85 years who had recovered from COVID-19. The CDR3 here is CASSFGGGAIYEQYF. The CDR3 DNA reads as TGTGCCAGCAGCTTTGGCGGGGGTGCAATCTACGAGCAGTACTTC.